This entry lists 10 T cell receptor beta chains sequenced from one sample in a study of CD8 T cells in ankylosing spondylitis. TCRdb reprocessed the 5' RACE reads via MiXCR and lists one record per CDR3 protein. The sample holds around 770,000 distinct CDR3 sequences; approximately 12% are singletons and the top ten take under 0.6%. Their antigen targets remain unknown. General observations from the study: Blood from ankylosing spondylitis patients appeared to carry a characteristic roughly 8-variant TCR beta motif.

Specimen: blood, either unsorted or a sorted T cell fraction (not recorded which). The receptors come from a male donor with ankylosing spondylitis.

This clonotype was observed at least ten times. This likely comes from a read error, as the CDR3 has no conserved phenylalanine or tryptophan at its end. Because the CDR3's place on the DNA is in doubt, the DNA is left out and the CDR3 is given as listed by TCRdb. The CDR3 region is CASSLETGL. This chain links TRBV7-4 with TRBJ2-1. Germline V gene lookup returns CDR1 SGHVT and CDR2 SQSDAQ. A total of 9 residues make up the CDR3, ends included.

This clonotype showed up just a few times. V and J are TRBV20-1 and TRBJ2-7; D gene ambiguous. The CDR3 runs 13 residues. Looked up from germline, CDR1 is DFQATT and CDR2 is SNEGSKA (reference sequence). Trimming removed 3 bases from V and 2 bases from J, with 11 bases in between. CDR3 sequence: CSASPSPPYEQYF. In DNA form, the CDR3 reads TGCAGTGCTAGCCCCAGCCCTCCCTACGAGCAGTACTTC.

This clonotype was detected ten times or more. The chain has TRBV7-2 and TRBJ1-1; D is unclear. V was trimmed by 0 bases and J by 11 bases, leaving 10 bases between them. The CDR3 consists of 12 residues. Germline V gene sequence: CDR1 SGHTA, CDR2 FQGNSA. CDR3 bases: TGTGCCAGCAGCTTAGCCTCGAGCGGCGCTTTCTTT. Its protein is CASSLASSGAFF.

This clonotype has ten or more counts. The chain employs TRBV5-1 and TRBJ2-7; TRBD1 matches 7 bases. The CDR3 runs 13 residues. In germline, CDR1 is SGHRS, CDR2 YFSETQ. V shed 6 bases, J shed 3 bases, and the junction held 6 bases outside the gene matches. This chain's CDR3 is CASTRDRHYEQYF. As DNA, the CDR3 is TGCGCCAGCACCCGGGACAGACACTACGAGCAGTACTTC.

This clonotype was found many times. The V gene is TRBV29-1, the J gene TRBJ1-1; D not certain. This CDR3 region has 13 residues. The V and J ends lost 4 bases and 4 bases respectively, with 13 bases between them. Germline V gene data show CDR1 as SQVTM and CDR2 as ANQGSEA. The chain's CDR3 is CSVAPSRGTEAFF. CDR3 coding DNA: TGCAGCGTTGCCCCAAGTCGGGGCACTGAAGCTTTCTTT.

The chain joins TRBV7-9 to TRBJ2-3; 13 bases match TRBD2. Germline V lookup: CDR1 SEHNR, CDR2 FQNEAQ (reference sequence). With V trimmed by 6 bases and J by 13 bases, 7 bases remained unmatched. This CDR3 is built from 13 residues. CDR3 loop: CASRTLAGGDKYF. In nucleotides, the CDR3 is TGTGCCAGCAGGACACTAGCGGGAGGGGATAAGTATTTT.

There are a few counts of this clonotype. The rearrangement uses TRBV27 and TRBJ2-7, with D possibly matching TRBD2 (6 bases). This CDR3 contains 14 residues. The V end lost 6 bases, the J end lost 7 bases, and 19 bases lay between the germline ends. Germline V gene data show CDR1 as MNHEY and CDR2 as SMNVEV (reference sequence). CDR3 sequence reads: CASSKGPRAGEQYF. Written as DNA, the CDR3 is TGTGCCAGCAGCAAAGGGCCCAGGGCGGGGGAGCAGTACTTC.

The chain is built from TRBV5-6 and TRBJ2-1; maybe TRBD2 (6 bases). V lost 2 bases and J 3 bases, leaving 12 bases between the germline ends. Germline CDR1 reads SGHDT; CDR2 reads YYEEEE. This CDR3 has 15 residues. This CDR3 is CASSLWRGLYNEQFF. The CDR3 DNA reads TGTGCCAGCAGCTTATGGCGGGGCCTCTACAATGAGCAGTTCTTC.

This chain links TRBV21-1 with TRBJ2-4. TRBV21-1 is termed a pseudogene. This CDR3 has 13 residues. The CDR3 is CASPLLAKNIQYF. CDR3 coding DNA: TGTGCCAGCCCTCTTTTAGCCAAAAACATTCAGTACTTC.

The sample holds a few counts of this clonotype. V usage is TRBV20-1 and J usage is TRBJ2-3, with TRBD2 matching over 12 bases. V dropped 0 bases and J dropped 4; count of bases not matched to a gene: 5. Germline CDR1 DFQATT, CDR2 SNEGSKA (reference sequence). CDR3 length: 16 amino acids. CDR3: CSARDRTSGDPDTQYF. The CDR3 region has the DNA TGCAGTGCTAGAGATCGGACTAGCGGGGACCCAGATACGCAGTATTTT.